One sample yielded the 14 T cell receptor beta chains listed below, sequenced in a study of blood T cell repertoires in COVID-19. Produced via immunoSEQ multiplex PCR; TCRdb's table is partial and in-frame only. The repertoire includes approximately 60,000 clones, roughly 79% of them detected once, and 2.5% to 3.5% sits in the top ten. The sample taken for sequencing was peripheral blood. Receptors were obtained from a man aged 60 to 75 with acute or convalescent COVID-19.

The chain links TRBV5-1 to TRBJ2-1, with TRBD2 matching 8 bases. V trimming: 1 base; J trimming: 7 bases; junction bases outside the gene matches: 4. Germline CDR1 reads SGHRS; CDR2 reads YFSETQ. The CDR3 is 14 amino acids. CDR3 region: CASSLTSGANEQFF. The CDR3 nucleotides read TGCGCCAGCAGCTTGACTAGCGGTGCAAATGAGCAGTTCTTC. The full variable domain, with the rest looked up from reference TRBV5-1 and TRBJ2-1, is KAGVTQTPRYLIKTRGQQVTLSCSPISGHRSVSWYQQTPGQGLQFLFEYFSETQRNKGNFPGRFSGRQFSNSRSEMNVSTLELGDSALYLCASSLTSGANEQFFGPGTRLTVL.

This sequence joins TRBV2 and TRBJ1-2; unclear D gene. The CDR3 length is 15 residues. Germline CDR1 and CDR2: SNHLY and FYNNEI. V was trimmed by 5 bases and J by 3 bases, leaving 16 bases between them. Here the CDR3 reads CASSPSQAGYYGYTF. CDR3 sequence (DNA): TGTGCCAGCAGTCCGTCTCAGGCAGGTTACTATGGCTACACCTTC.

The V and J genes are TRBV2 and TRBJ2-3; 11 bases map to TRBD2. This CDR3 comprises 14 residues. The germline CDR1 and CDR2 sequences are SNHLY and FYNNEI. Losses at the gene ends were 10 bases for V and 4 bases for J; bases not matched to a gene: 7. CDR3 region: CATATSGIPDTQYF. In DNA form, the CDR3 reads TGTGCCACTGCGACTAGCGGGATCCCAGATACGCAGTATTTT.

The CDR3 region is CSASSTGNQETQYF. CDR3 DNA sequence: TGCAGCGCCTCCTCCACAGGGAACCAAGAGACCCAGTACTTC. The V and J genes are TRBV29-1 and TRBJ2-5; maybe TRBD1 (6 bases). The germline gives CDR1 SQVTM, CDR2 ANQGSEA. The CDR3 runs to 14 residues. Trimming removed 7 bases at V and 0 bases at J, with 15 bases between.

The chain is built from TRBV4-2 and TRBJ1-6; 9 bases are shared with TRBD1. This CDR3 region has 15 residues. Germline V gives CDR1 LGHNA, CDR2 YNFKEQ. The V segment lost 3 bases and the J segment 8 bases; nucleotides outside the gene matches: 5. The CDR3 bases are TGTGCCAGCAGCCAGCTACAGGGGGCTTATTCACCCCTCCACTTT. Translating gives CASSQLQGAYSPLHF.

The CDR3 nucleotides are TGTGCCAGCAGCGGGCGGGGGGGCCATGAGCAGTTCTTC. Residues: CASSGRGGHEQFF. The chain links TRBV28 to TRBJ2-1, with 9 nucleotides matching TRBD2. The V and J ends lost 6 bases and 8 bases, in that order; junction bases with no gene match: 5. The CDR3 consists of 13 residues. CDR1 and CDR2 (germline): MDHEN, SYDVKM.

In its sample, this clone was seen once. The CDR3 DNA sequence: TGTGCCAGCAGCTTAGCCGGTGGGGGGGCCTACGAGCAGTACTTC. It codes for CASSLAGGGAYEQYF. The chain combines TRBV7-2 with TRBJ2-7, with 7 bases matching TRBD2. This CDR3 contains 15 residues. V dropped 0 bases and J dropped 2; count of bases not matched to a gene: 4. Germline V gives CDR1 SGHTA, CDR2 FQGNSA.

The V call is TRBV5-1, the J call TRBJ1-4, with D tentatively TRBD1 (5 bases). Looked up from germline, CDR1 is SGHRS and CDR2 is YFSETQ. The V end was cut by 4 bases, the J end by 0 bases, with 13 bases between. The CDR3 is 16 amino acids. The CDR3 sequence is CASSPRPGATNEKLFF. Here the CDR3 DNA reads TGCGCCAGCAGCCCCAGGCCGGGGGCAACTAATGAAAAACTGTTTTTT.

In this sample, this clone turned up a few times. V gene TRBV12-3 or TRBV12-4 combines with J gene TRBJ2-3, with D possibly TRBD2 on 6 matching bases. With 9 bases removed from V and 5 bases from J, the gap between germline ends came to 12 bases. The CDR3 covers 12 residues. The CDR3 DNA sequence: TGTGCCAGTAGCGGCGTCGGAGATACGCAGTATTTT. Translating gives CASSGVGDTQYF.

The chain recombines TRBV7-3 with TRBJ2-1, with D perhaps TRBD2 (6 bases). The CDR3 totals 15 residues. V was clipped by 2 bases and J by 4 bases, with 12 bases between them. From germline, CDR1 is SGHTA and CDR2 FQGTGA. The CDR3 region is CASSLGRPDYNEQFF. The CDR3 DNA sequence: TGTGCCAGCAGCTTAGGGAGGCCCGATTACAATGAGCAGTTCTTC.

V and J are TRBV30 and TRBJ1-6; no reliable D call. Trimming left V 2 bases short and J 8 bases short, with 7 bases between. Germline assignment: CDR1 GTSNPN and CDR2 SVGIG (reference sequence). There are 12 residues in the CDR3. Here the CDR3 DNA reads TGTGCCTGGAGTAATATTTATTCACCCCTCCACTTT. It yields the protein CAWSNIYSPLHF. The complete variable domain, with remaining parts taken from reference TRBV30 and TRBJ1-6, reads SQTIHQWPATLVQPVGSPLSLECTVEGTSNPNLYWYRQAAGRGLQLLFYSVGIGQISSEVPQNLSASRPQDRQFILSSKKLLLSDSGFYLCAWSNIYSPLHFGNGTRLTVT.

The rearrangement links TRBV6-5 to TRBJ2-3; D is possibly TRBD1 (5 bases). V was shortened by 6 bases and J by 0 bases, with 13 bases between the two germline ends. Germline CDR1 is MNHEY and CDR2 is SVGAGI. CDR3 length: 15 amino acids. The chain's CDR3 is CASRTGHLSTDTQYF. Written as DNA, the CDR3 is TGTGCCAGCAGAACAGGTCACCTTAGCACAGATACGCAGTATTTT.

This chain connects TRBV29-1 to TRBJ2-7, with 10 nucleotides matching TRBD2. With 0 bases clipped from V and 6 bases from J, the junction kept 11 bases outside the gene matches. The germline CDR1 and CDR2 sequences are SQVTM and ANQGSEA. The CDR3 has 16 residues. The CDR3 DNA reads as TGCAGCGTTGAAGAGCTGACGACTAGCGGGCTTTTCGAGCAGTACTTC. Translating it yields CSVEELTTSGLFEQYF.

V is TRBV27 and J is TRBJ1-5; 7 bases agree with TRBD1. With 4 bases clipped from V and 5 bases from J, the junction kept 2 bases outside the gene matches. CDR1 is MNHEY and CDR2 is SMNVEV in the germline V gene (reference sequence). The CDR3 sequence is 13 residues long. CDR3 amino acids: CASSSTGDQPQHF. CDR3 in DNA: TGTGCCAGCAGTTCCACAGGGGATCAGCCCCAGCATTTT.